This T cell receptor (beta chain) was sequenced during a study of shared clonotypes between healthy human individuals. General observations from the study: Blood alone was sampled, and tissue repertoires likely differ. Larger estimated richness was generally seen in naive subsets than in memory subsets. Rarefaction showed sorted-subset sequencing was incomplete despite large depth.

Trimming took off 2 bases at V and 0 bases at J, with 7 bases between the two ends. The CDR3 sequence is 14 residues long. Germline V gene sequence: CDR1 MNHEY, CDR2 SMNVEV (reference sequence). As for this clone: Its specificity is not known.

Naive-designated CD8 cells lacked CD45RO, were positively enriched for CCR7, and omitted terminally differentiated effector memory CD45RA+ cells. The assay was run at deep level. Libraries were prepared by immunoSEQ multiplex PCR; TCRdb keeps only in-frame clonotypes and omits some of them. In the table there are under 600,000 clones, 95% to 98% of which are singletons. The receptor comes from a young man in good health. Sequenced material: naive CD8+ T cells sorted from blood. The gene calls are TRBV27 and TRBJ1-1, with D uncertain. This CDR3 is CASSLAPLNTEAFF. CDR3 bases: TGTGCCAGCAGTTTAGCACCGCTGAACACTGAAGCTTTCTTT.